Shown below are 14 T cell receptor beta chains from a single sample sequenced in a study of blood T cells in healthy people across ages (dated by TCRdb to between 2015 and 2016). The protocol used for the library was 5' RACE. Sequencing was carried out with an Illumina HiSeq 2500. A second roughly 6 to 12 cycle PCR used a sample-barcoded 5' primer and a J-beta primer mix. TCRdb handled the public reads itself, with Q25 trimming in fastp and clone calling in MiXCR, and kept productive beta chains. Each entry merges the rows of one CDR3 protein and shows their most common DNA and genes. Within this sample are fewer than 2,000,000 distinct CDR3 sequences, with about 35% of them counted one time only. The top ten constitute around 11% of the sample. Sequencing used blood. These receptors were obtained from a woman aged 25 to 39 in good health.

The chain employs TRBV10-3 and TRBJ1-2; no definite D call. Trimming cost V 0 bases and J 4 bases, with 12 bases left between them. The CDR3 consists of 15 residues. Germline V gene data show CDR1 as ENHRY and CDR2 as SYGVKD. The CDR3 region is CAISESSGSGYGYTF. DNA of the CDR3: TGTGCCATCAGTGAGTCAAGTGGGTCGGGCTATGGCTACACCTTC.

This clonotype was counted once. The V gene is TRBV7-3, the J gene TRBJ2-1; weak D call: TRBD2 (6 bases). Between the trimmed V and J ends, which lost 6 bases and 3 bases, there was a span of 18 bases. This CDR3 contains 16 residues. Germline V gene lookup returns CDR1 SGHTA and CDR2 FQGTGA. CDR3 residues: CASSSVLGGGYNEQFF. DNA of the CDR3: TGTGCCAGCAGTTCCGTCCTGGGGGGAGGCTACAATGAGCAGTTCTTC. The variable domain in full, with the rest retrieved from reference TRBV7-3 and TRBJ2-1, is GAGVSQTPSNKVTEKGKYVELRCDPISGHTALYWYRQSLGQGPEFLIYFQGTGAADDSGLPNDRFFAVRPEGSVSTLKIQRTERGDSAVYLCASSSVLGGGYNEQFFGPGTRLTVL.

This clonotype occurred a few times. The chain is built from TRBV7-2 and TRBJ2-5; unclear D gene. Germline V gene lookup returns CDR1 SGHTA and CDR2 FQGNSA. Trimming removed 2 bases at V and 2 bases at J, with 9 bases between. The CDR3 has 14 amino acids. The DNA of the CDR3 is TGTGCCAGCAGCTTATTCTACCCACAAGAGACCCAGTACTTC. Translation: CASSLFYPQETQYF.

The chain recombines TRBV11-2 with TRBJ2-1, with TRBD2 as a possible D gene (5 bases). Looked up from germline, CDR1 is SGHAT and CDR2 is FQNNGV. The V end lost 2 bases, the J end lost 15 bases, and 20 bases lay between the germline ends. The CDR3 totals 14 residues. CDR3 loop: CASSLILAGVHPFF. The CDR3 DNA is TGTGCCAGCAGCTTAATATTGGCGGGCGTCCATCCGTTCTTC.

The gene calls are TRBV29-1 and TRBJ2-1; TRBD2 matches at 7 bases. The J call is in doubt because the DNA end fits TRBJ2-7 better. CDR3 size: 15 residues. CDR1 is SQVTM and CDR2 is ANQGSEA in the germline V gene. In DNA, the CDR3 is TGCAGCGTTCCCAGGGAGGGTCACTCCTACAATGAGCAGTACTTC. Its translation is CSVPREGHSYNEQYF.

About this clonotype itself: Its ends do not fully match the called genes, so a read error is possible. The rearrangement links TRBV4-2 to TRBJ2-1, with 9 bases fitting TRBD2. This CDR3 is 18 amino acids long. The germline gives CDR1 LGHNA, CDR2 YNFKEQ. The CDR3 loop reads CTSSQVSQGGRALNEQFF. The CDR3 coding sequence is TGTACCAGCAGCCAAGTGTCGCAGGGCGGGAGGGCCCTCAATGAGCAGTTCTTC.

The rearrangement uses TRBV20-1 and TRBJ2-1; TRBD1 aligns across 10 bases. J lost 4 bases, V lost 6 bases, and 9 bases had no gene match. This CDR3 has 15 amino acids. CDR1 and CDR2 (germline): DFQATT, SNEGSKA (reference sequence). CDR3 DNA sequence: TGCAGTGCACCGAGGACAGGGGGACGGTACAATGAGCAGTTCTTC. This gives the protein CSAPRTGGRYNEQFF.

V and J are TRBV7-8 and TRBJ2-6; D not resolved. V dropped 4 bases and J dropped 2 bases, with 21 bases sitting between them. The CDR3 has 19 residues. Germline CDR1 reads SGHVS; CDR2 reads FQNEAQ. The CDR3 DNA reads as TGTGCCAGCAGCTCCCTTGGGCCTACGTTAAGTACTGGGGCCAACGTCCTGACTTTC. Translated, it gives CASSSLGPTLSTGANVLTF.

This clonotype was counted only a few times. The chain recombines TRBV12-3 or TRBV12-4 with TRBJ2-7; D might be TRBD1 or TRBD2, each matching 6 bases. The CDR3 contains 15 residues. V shed 2 bases and J shed 0 bases, with 11 bases lying between them. The CDR3 sequence is CASSLFGGGSYEQYF. In nucleotides, the CDR3 is TGTGCCAGCAGTTTATTCGGAGGGGGCTCCTACGAGCAGTACTTC.

The rearrangement links TRBV20-1 to TRBJ1-2, with TRBD1 matching over 7 bases. The germline CDR1 and CDR2 sequences are DFQATT and SNEGSKA (reference sequence). CDR3 size: 17 residues. After removal of 1 base from V and 2 bases from J, the junction contained 13 bases not matched to a gene. The CDR3 DNA reads as TGCAGTGCTAGAGGGCGAACATCCGGGACAGAGAACTATGGCTACACCTTC. This codes for CSARGRTSGTENYGYTF.

The V call is TRBV20-1, the J call TRBJ1-2, with 7 bases that match TRBD1. The V segment lost 6 bases and the J segment 6 bases; nucleotides outside the gene matches: 10. CDR3 length: 13 amino acids. CDR1 is DFQATT, CDR2 SNEGSKA, per germline (reference sequence). CDR3 region: CSAGGGGNHGYTF. CDR3 in DNA: TGCAGTGCCGGGGGAGGGGGCAACCATGGCTACACCTTC.

The chain joins TRBV12-3 or TRBV12-4 to TRBJ1-2, with D maybe TRBD1 (5 bases). The germline V and J ends were trimmed by 3 bases and 4 bases, with 15 bases remaining between them. This CDR3 comprises 15 residues. In nucleotides, the CDR3 is TGTGCCAGCAGTTTTACAGGTCCTGCAGCCTATGGCTACACCTTC. Translating gives CASSFTGPAAYGYTF.

Details on this clonotype: With a much larger clone just one base away, this may be a read error. The V call is TRBV6-1, the J call TRBJ2-5; D is uncertain. The CDR3 has 12 amino acids. Germline CDR1 MNHNS, CDR2 SASEGT. CDR3 sequence reads: CVSSELKETQYF. CDR3 nucleotide sequence: TGTGTCAGCAGTGAACTAAAGGAAACCCAGTACTTC.

This clonotype was counted only a few times. The chain recombines TRBV6-5 with TRBJ2-5, with 7 nucleotides matching TRBD2. This CDR3 has 20 amino acids. Trimming removed 5 bases from V and 5 bases from J; junction bases left unmatched: 26. Germline lookup yields CDR1 MNHEY and CDR2 SVGAGI. The CDR3 region is CASSNPPGILVPSGGETQYF. The CDR3 nucleotides read TGTGCCAGCAGTAACCCCCCGGGGATTTTGGTGCCTAGCGGAGGGGAGACCCAGTACTTC.